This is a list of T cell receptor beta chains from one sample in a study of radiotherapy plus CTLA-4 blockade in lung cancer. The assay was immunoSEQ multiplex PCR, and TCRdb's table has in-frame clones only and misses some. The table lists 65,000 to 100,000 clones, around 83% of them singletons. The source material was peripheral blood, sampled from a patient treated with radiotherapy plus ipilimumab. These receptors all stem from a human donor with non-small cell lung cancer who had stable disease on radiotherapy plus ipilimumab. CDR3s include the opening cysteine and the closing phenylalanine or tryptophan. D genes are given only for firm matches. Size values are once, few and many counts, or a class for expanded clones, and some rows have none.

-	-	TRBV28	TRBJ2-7	CASRTARGEQYF	TGTGCCAGCAGAACCGCCCGCGGCGAGCAGTACTTC
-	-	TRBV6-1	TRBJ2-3	CASRTGYVKDTQYF	TGTGCCAGCAGGACGGGGTACGTGAAAGATACGCAGTATTTT
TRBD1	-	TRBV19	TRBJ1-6	CASLDRGSSSPLHF	TGTGCCAGCCTGGACAGGGGTAGCTCTTCACCCCTCCACTTT
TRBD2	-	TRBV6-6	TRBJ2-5	CASSLAGVGKETQYF	TGTGCCAGCAGCCTAGCGGGGGTGGGCAAAGAGACCCAGTACTTC
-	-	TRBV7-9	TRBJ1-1	CASSSSGGNTEAFF	TGTGCCAGCAGTAGTTCAGGAGGGAACACTGAAGCTTTCTTT
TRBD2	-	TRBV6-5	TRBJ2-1	CATRTSGNEQFF	TGTGCCACCAGGACTAGCGGGAATGAGCAGTTCTTC
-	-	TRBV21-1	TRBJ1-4	CASSKGSATNEKLFF	TGTGCCAGCAGCAAAGGGTCTGCAACTAATGAAAAACTGTTTTTT
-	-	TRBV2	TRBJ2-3	CASSVGTHTDTQYF	TGTGCCAGCAGCGTCGGGACGCACACAGATACGCAGTATTTT
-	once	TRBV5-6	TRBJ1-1	CASSLSGANTEAFF	TGTGCCAGCAGCTTATCGGGGGCCAACACTGAAGCTTTCTTT
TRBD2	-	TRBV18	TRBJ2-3	CASSPVAGASTDTQYF	TGTGCCAGCTCACCCGTAGCGGGGGCTAGCACAGATACGCAGTATTTT
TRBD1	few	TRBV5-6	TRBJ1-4	CASSFSTGGRTNEKLFF	TGTGCCAGCAGCTTCTCGACAGGGGGAAGAACTAATGAAAAACTGTTTTTT
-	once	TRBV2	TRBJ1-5	CASRSQGGANQPQHF	TGTGCCAGCAGATCCCAGGGAGGGGCGAATCAGCCCCAGCATTTT
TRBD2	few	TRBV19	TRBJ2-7	CASSDRGTSSYEQYF	TGTGCCAGTAGCGACCGGGGGACTAGCTCCTACGAGCAGTACTTC
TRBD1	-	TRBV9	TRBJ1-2	CASSGDRVDRYTF	TGTGCCAGCAGCGGGGACAGGGTAGATCGCTACACCTTC
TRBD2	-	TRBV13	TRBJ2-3	CASSLAGGVTSTDTQYF	TGTGCCAGCTCCCTAGCGGGGGGAGTTACTAGCACAGATACGCAGTATTTT
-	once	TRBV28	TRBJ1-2	CASSFRNYGYTF	TGTGCCAGCAGTTTTCGAAACTATGGCTACACCTTC
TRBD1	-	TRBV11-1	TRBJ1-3	CASSPRTGGNTIYF	TGTGCCAGCAGCCCACGGACAGGGGGAAACACCATATATTTT
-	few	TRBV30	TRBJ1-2	CAWSTRGGYGYTF	TGTGCCTGGAGTACGCGGGGGGGATATGGCTACACCTTC
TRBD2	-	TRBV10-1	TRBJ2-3	CASRQRDGETTDTQYF	TGCGCCAGCAGGCAGCGGGACGGAGAAACCACAGATACGCAGTATTTT
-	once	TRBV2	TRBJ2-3	CASSPVGDTQYF	TGTGCCAGCAGCCCAGTTGGAGATACGCAGTATTTT
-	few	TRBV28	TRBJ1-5	CASRTRASNQPQHF	TGTGCCAGCAGGACCAGGGCTAGCAATCAGCCCCAGCATTTT
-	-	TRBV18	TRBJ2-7	CASSHTQEYEQYF	TGTGCCAGCTCACATACACAGGAGTACGAGCAGTACTTC
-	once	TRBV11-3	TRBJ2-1	CASSLASYNEQFF	TGTGCCAGCAGCTTAGCGTCCTACAATGAGCAGTTCTTC
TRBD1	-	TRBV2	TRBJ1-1	CAIASDRGGTEAFF	TGTGCCATCGCTTCGGACAGGGGTGGCACTGAAGCTTTCTTT
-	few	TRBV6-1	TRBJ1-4	CASSERTDKGGKLFF	TGTGCCAGCAGTGAACGGACGGACAAAGGGGGAAAACTGTTTTTT
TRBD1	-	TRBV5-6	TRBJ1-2	CASSLGGQGLAGYTF	TGTGCCAGCAGCTTGGGAGGACAGGGCTTGGCGGGCTACACCTTC
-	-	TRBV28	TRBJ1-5	CASIGGGLQPQHF	TGTGCCAGCATAGGTGGGGGGCTTCAGCCCCAGCATTTT
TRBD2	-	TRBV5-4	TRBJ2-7	CASSLGGRQGSYEQYF	TGTGCCAGCAGCCTGGGAGGGCGGCAGGGAAGCTACGAGCAGTACTTC
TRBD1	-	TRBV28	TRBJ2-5	CASRPGTVGAQYF	TGTGCCAGCAGACCCGGGACAGTGGGGGCCCAGTACTTC
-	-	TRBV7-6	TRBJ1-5	CASSLNSDSSNQPQHF	TGTGCCAGCAGCTTAAATTCGGACAGTAGCAATCAGCCCCAGCATTTT
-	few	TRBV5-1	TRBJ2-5	CASSSPLETQYF	TGCGCCAGCAGCTCTCCATTAGAGACCCAGTACTTC
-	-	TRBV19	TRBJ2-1	CASRNRNNEQFF	TGTGCCAGTAGAAACAGGAACAATGAGCAGTTCTTC
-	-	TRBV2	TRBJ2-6	CASKGFGANVLTF	TGTGCCAGCAAGGGGTTTGGGGCCAACGTCCTGACTTTC
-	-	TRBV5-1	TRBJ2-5	CASSLEASWLETQYF	TGCGCCAGCAGCTTGGAGGCTAGCTGGTTAGAGACCCAGTACTTC
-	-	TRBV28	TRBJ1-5	CASRFARGANQPQHF	TGTGCCAGCAGGTTCGCTCGAGGGGCCAATCAGCCCCAGCATTTT